This entry is about one T cell receptor beta chain. These data come from a study of blood T cell repertoires in COVID-19. Cohorts were based on clinical histories the participants reported. Authors' processing steps: Estimation of nucleated cell counts relied on the amplification of reference gene primers. Measured with immunoSEQ multiplex PCR; TCRdb has only the in-frame clones, and not every one. V and J calls and clone size come straight from that table; D and trimming were deduced from the DNA. The sample lists hundreds of thousands of clones, about nine tenths seen once, with about a tenth in the top ten. This TCR came from a woman in her 30s who had recovered from COVID-19. The sample taken for sequencing was PBMCs or T cells enriched from blood (not recorded which).

CDR3: CASSDRSGQDYNEQFF. CDR3 DNA sequence: TGTGCCAGCAGTGACCGTAGCGGCCAAGACTACAATGAGCAGTTCTTC. The genes are TRBV6-4 and TRBJ2-1, with D perhaps TRBD2 (6 bases). The CDR3 loop spans 16 amino acids. Trimming stripped 2 bases from V and 3 bases from J, with 14 bases between. Germline-derived CDR1 and CDR2 are MRHNA and SNTAGT.